Each of the 20 T cell receptor beta chains below was sequenced from the same sample in a study of human T cells and chemical hapten exposure. Time point given: patch test 1, 2 weeks after DPC sensitization. Specified treatment: therapeutic diphenylcyclopropenone sensitization with weekly scalp DPC. TCRdb independently ran MiXCR on the RACE reads; one entry per CDR3 protein. The table lists 180,000 or so distinct CDR3 sequences, about 15% of them singletons. The sample consisted of whole blood, taken in connection with sensitization to the hapten diphenylcyclopropenone (DPC). These receptor sequences come from a woman in her 30s with alopecia areata. Some clones in this sample may be carry-over from other donors' samples.

The genes are TRBV7-6 and TRBJ1-1, with 7 positions matching TRBD1. The germline CDR1 and CDR2 sequences are SGHVS and FNYEAQ. The CDR3 covers 14 residues. Unmatched junction bases numbered 9, after V lost 5 bases and J lost 6 bases. Here the CDR3 DNA reads TGTGCCAGCAGCCCCCGACAGGGTGGGCCTGAAGCTTTCTTT. The encoded protein is CASSPRQGGPEAFF.

V and J are TRBV7-2 and TRBJ2-3, with 7 bases identical to TRBD1. CDR3 length: 16 residues. J was trimmed by 2 bases and V by 1 base; bases with no gene match: 6. Germline CDR1 SGHTA, CDR2 FQGNSA. The CDR3 sequence is CASSLVTGTFTDTQYF. CDR3 bases: TGTGCCAGCAGCTTAGTGACAGGGACGTTCACAGATACGCAGTATTTT.

At least ten counts were recorded for this clonotype. This rearrangement joins TRBV9 to TRBJ2-3; 9 bases agree with TRBD1. This CDR3 has 16 residues. Germline CDR1 SGDLS, CDR2 YYNGEE. Trimming took 0 bases from V and 5 from J; bases not matched to a gene: 7. The CDR3 is CASSVALRTGEDTQYF. As DNA, the CDR3 is TGTGCCAGCAGCGTAGCCCTTCGGACAGGGGAAGATACGCAGTATTTT.

This clonotype was picked up a small number of times. As DNA, the CDR3 is TGTGCCAGCAGCCAAGACAACCTAGCCGATGAGCAGTTCTTC. This gives the protein CASSQDNLADEQFF. V is TRBV4-2 and J is TRBJ2-1, with D perhaps TRBD2 (5 bases). The V end was cut by 0 bases, the J end by 8 bases, with 11 bases between. This CDR3 region has 14 residues. Germline CDR1 is LGHNA and CDR2 is YNFKEQ.

This clonotype was detected only a few times. The chain carries TRBV30 and TRBJ1-1; the D is unclear. The V end was cut by 4 bases, the J end by 0 bases, with 9 bases between. CDR1 and CDR2 (germline): GTSNPN, SVGIG (reference sequence). The CDR3 has 13 residues. The CDR3 DNA reads TGTGCCTGGAAGAGGACGGTGAACACTGAAGCTTTCTTT. Translating gives CAWKRTVNTEAFF.

This clonotype was recorded many times. The V and J genes are TRBV7-2 and TRBJ2-2, with unresolved D. This CDR3 is 14 amino acids long. The germline gives CDR1 SGHTA, CDR2 FQGNSA. With 4 bases removed from V and 6 bases from J, the gap between germline ends came to 12 bases. The CDR3 region is CASSSALGAGELFF. In DNA form, the CDR3 reads TGTGCCAGCAGCTCTGCGCTGGGCGCCGGGGAGCTGTTTTTT.

This clonotype was seen a handful of times. V and J are TRBV7-9 and TRBJ2-2, with D possibly being TRBD1 (5 bases). This CDR3 region has 15 residues. Trimming left V 5 bases short and J 7 bases short, with 17 bases between. CDR1 and CDR2 from the germline V gene are SEHNR and FQNEAQ (reference sequence). CDR3 loop: CASSIKGPAGGELFF. The CDR3 bases are TGTGCCAGCAGCATAAAGGGGCCCGCCGGCGGGGAGCTGTTTTTT. Full variable domain (missing parts from reference TRBV7-9 and TRBJ2-2): DTGVSQNPRHKITKRGQNVTFRCDPISEHNRLYWYRQTLGQGPEFLTYFQNEAQLEKSRLLSDRFSAERPKGSFSTLEIQRTEQGDSAMYLCASSIKGPAGGELFFGEGSRLTVL.

In its sample, this clonotype was seen a few times. The rearrangement joins TRBV3-1 to TRBJ2-5; 10 positions match TRBD1. Germline-derived CDR1 and CDR2 are LGHDT and YNNKEL (reference sequence). This CDR3 is built from 15 residues. V shed 4 bases, J shed 2 bases, and the junction held 4 bases outside the gene matches. CDR3: CASSLDRGRQETQYF. DNA for the CDR3: TGTGCCAGCAGCCTCGACAGGGGGCGGCAAGAGACCCAGTACTTC.

V usage is TRBV5-6 and J usage is TRBJ2-2, with TRBD2 matching 13 bases. Looked up from germline, CDR1 is SGHDT and CDR2 is YYEEEE. V was clipped by 4 bases and J by 3 bases; unmatched bases: 12. This CDR3 comprises 19 residues. The CDR3 protein is CASSNTGTSGTRDTGELFF. CDR3 coding DNA: TGTGCCAGCAGCAACACCGGGACTAGCGGGACAAGAGACACCGGGGAGCTGTTTTTT.

This clonotype has ten or more counts. This sequence joins TRBV18 and TRBJ2-7, with D tentatively TRBD1 (5 bases). Germline V CDR1 and CDR2: KGHSH, LQKENI. This CDR3 comprises 16 residues. Deletions cut 0 bases from V and 0 bases from J, with 12 bases between. The CDR3 nucleotides are TGTGCCAGCTCACCACCCCACAGGACGAGCTCCTACGAGCAGTACTTC. Its translation is CASSPPHRTSSYEQYF. Looking up the rest from reference TRBV18 and TRBJ2-7 gives the full variable domain: NAGVMQNPRHLVRRRGQEARLRCSPMKGHSHVYWYRQLPEEGLKFMVYLQKENIIDESGMPKERFSAEFPKEGPSILRIQQVVRGDSAAYFCASSPPHRTSSYEQYFGPGTRLTVT.

CDR3 protein: CASSSRGRKTQYF. DNA of the CDR3: TGTGCCAGCAGTTCCAGGGGGCGCAAGACCCAGTACTTC. V is TRBV7-8 and J is TRBJ2-5, with TRBD1 matching over 8 bases. This CDR3 comprises 13 residues. Trimming took 6 bases from V and 6 from J; bases not matched to a gene: 6. CDR1 and CDR2 from the germline V gene are SGHVS and FQNEAQ. Combining the CDR3 with reference TRBV7-8 and TRBJ2-5 gives the whole variable domain GAGVSQSPRYKVAKRGQDVALRCDPISGHVSLFWYQQALGQGPEFLTYFQNEAQLDKSGLPSDRFFAERPEGSVSTLKIQRTQQEDSAVYLCASSSRGRKTQYFGPGTRLLVL.

In its sample, this clonotype was seen a few times. The chain employs TRBV29-1 and TRBJ2-1; D gene unclear. V lost 6 bases and J lost 2, with 14 bases in between. Germline lookup yields CDR1 SQVTM and CDR2 ANQGSEA. The CDR3 runs to 14 residues. The CDR3 nucleotides read TGCAGCGTACGTACGGCTCTGACCTACAATGAGCAGTTCTTC. It yields the protein CSVRTALTYNEQFF.

This clonotype has ten or more counts. This chain connects TRBV11-1 to TRBJ2-5; the D call may be TRBD1 or TRBD2 (7 bases each). This CDR3 is built from 15 residues. The ends were cut back, 3 bases at V and 4 bases at J, with 15 bases in the middle. CDR1 is SGHAT, CDR2 FQDESV, per germline (reference sequence). CDR3 sequence reads: CASSFETGRVETQYF. The CDR3 DNA reads as TGTGCCAGCAGCTTCGAGACAGGGAGGGTAGAGACCCAGTACTTC. Using reference TRBV11-1 and TRBJ2-5 for the parts outside the CDR3, the full variable domain is EAEVAQSPRYKITEKSQAVAFWCDPISGHATLYWYRQILGQGPELLVQFQDESVVDDSQLPKDRFSAERLKGVDSTLKIQPAELGDSAMYLCASSFETGRVETQYFGPGTRLLVL.

The chain recombines TRBV28 with TRBJ2-4; perhaps TRBD1 as D (5 bases). The CDR3 runs to 15 residues. CDR1 and CDR2 from the germline V gene are MDHEN and SYDVKM. V dropped 5 bases and J dropped 2 bases, with 13 bases sitting between them. The CDR3 region is CASSPQDRPKNIQYF. CDR3 nucleotides: TGTGCCAGCAGTCCCCAAGACAGACCCAAAAACATTCAGTACTTC. Combining the CDR3 with reference TRBV28 and TRBJ2-4 gives the whole variable domain DVKVTQSSRYLVKRTGEKVFLECVQDMDHENMFWYRQDPGLGLRLIYFSYDVKMKEKGDIPEGYSVSREKKERFSLILESASTNQTSMYLCASSPQDRPKNIQYFGAGTRLSVL.

The chain joins TRBV6-2 or TRBV6-3 to TRBJ1-2; D gene uncertain. Between the trimmed V and J ends, which lost 2 bases and 7 bases, there was a span of 11 bases. The length of the CDR3 is 13 residues. Germline V lookup: CDR1 MNHEY, CDR2 SVGEGT. The DNA of the CDR3 is TGTGCCAGCAGTTACAGGTCAGGAGCTGGCTACACCTTC. This sequence encodes CASSYRSGAGYTF.

This clonotype has just a few counts. The J gene is TRBJ1-2, the V gene TRBV19; D perhaps matches TRBD1 (5 bases). V lost 5 bases, J lost 7 bases, and 14 bases lay in between. Per germline, CDR1 LNHDA and CDR2 SQIVND (reference sequence). This CDR3 is built from 13 residues. The CDR3 nucleotides are TGTGCCAGTAGTCGGGGGTTGGTCGGTGGCTACACCTTC. It specifies CASSRGLVGGYTF.

The chain links TRBV18 to TRBJ2-5; D is unresolved. The CDR3 totals 13 residues. The germline V gene has CDR1 KGHSH and CDR2 LQKENI. With 2 bases removed from V and 1 base from J, the gap between germline ends came to 5 bases. This CDR3 is CASSPSAQETQYF. DNA for the CDR3: TGTGCCAGCTCACCATCGGCCCAAGAGACCCAGTACTTC.

There are many counts of this clonotype. The V call is TRBV18, the J call TRBJ2-5; D may be TRBD1 (5 bases). This CDR3 comprises 14 residues. Looked up from germline, CDR1 is KGHSH and CDR2 is LQKENI. The V and J ends lost 1 base and 2 bases respectively, with 8 bases between them. This CDR3 reads CASSPQGIQETQYF. Written as DNA, the CDR3 is TGTGCCAGCTCACCACAGGGGATACAAGAGACCCAGTACTTC.

This clonotype appeared a few times. This sequence joins TRBV29-1 and TRBJ2-7, with unresolved D. The CDR3 runs to 11 residues. Germline V CDR1 and CDR2: SQVTM, ANQGSEA. V lost 3 bases and J 4 bases, leaving 7 bases between the germline ends. The CDR3 bases are TGCAGCGTTGATTCGGGTTACGAGCAGTACTTC. It specifies CSVDSGYEQYF.

This clonotype was seen only a few times. This rearrangement joins TRBV21-1 to TRBJ1-5; whether TRBD1, the table's D call, matches the DNA was not checked. TRBV21-1 is marked as a pseudogene. The CDR3 sequence is 21 residues long. CDR3 nucleotides: TGTGCCAGCAGCAAGAGCCCGAGGGACAGGGTATGGGATATTAGCAATCAGCCCCAGCATTTT. Its translation is CASSKSPRDRVWDISNQPQHF.